The rows below give T cell receptor beta chains drawn from one sample of a study of neurological immune-mediated disorders. TCRdb called the 5' RACE reads again in MiXCR, with one record for every CDR3 protein. The data show some 41,000 distinct CDR3 sequences, roughly 2.5% seen once. Sequenced input: PBMCs. Source of these receptors: a man aged 25-45 years with multiple sclerosis. Each CDR3 is given with its conserved first and last residue. Fields, in order: J gene, clone size, D gene, V gene, CDR3 protein, CDR3 DNA. D genes are given only for firm matches. Size values are once, few and many counts, or a class for expanded clones, and some rows have none.

J: TRBJ2-2
size: -
D: TRBD1
V: TRBV6-5
CDR3: CASISHRGRTGELFF
DNA: TGTGCCAGCATCTCACACAGGGGCCGAACCGGGGAGCTGTTTTTT

J: TRBJ1-2
size: many
D: TRBD1
V: TRBV27
CDR3: CASSQPGTGLVGYTF
DNA: TGTGCCAGCAGTCAACCCGGGACAGGGCTCGTTGGCTACACCTTC

J: TRBJ2-3
size: many
D: -
V: TRBV19
CDR3: CAIKGPTDTQYF
DNA: TGTGCCATAAAGGGTCCCACAGATACGCAGTATTTT

J: TRBJ2-3
size: -
D: -
V: TRBV20-1
CDR3: CSATVGGPLDTQYF
DNA: TGCAGTGCCACAGTAGGGGGGCCCCTAGATACGCAGTATTTT

J: TRBJ2-7
size: many
D: TRBD2
V: TRBV10-3
CDR3: CAIKSGDGYEQYF
DNA: TGTGCCATCAAAAGCGGGGACGGGTACGAGCAGTACTTC

J: TRBJ2-5
size: many
D: -
V: TRBV20-1
CDR3: CSASVETQYF
DNA: TGCAGTGCTAGTGTCGAGACCCAGTACTTC

J: TRBJ2-3
size: many
D: TRBD2
V: TRBV20-1
CDR3: CSGNSGREVDTQYF
DNA: TGCAGTGGCAATAGCGGGAGGGAGGTGGATACGCAGTATTTT

J: TRBJ2-1
size: many
D: -
V: TRBV6-5
CDR3: CASSYSIGSGSSRNEQFF
DNA: TGTGCCAGCAGTTACTCGATAGGATCCGGGAGTTCGCGTAATGAGCAGTTCTTC

J: TRBJ2-1
size: many
D: TRBD1
V: TRBV7-9
CDR3: CASSLTGVGEQFF
DNA: TGTGCCAGCAGCTTGACAGGGGTTGGTGAGCAGTTCTTC

J: TRBJ2-5
size: many
D: -
V: TRBV5-1
CDR3: CASSRLGTETQYF
DNA: TGCGCCAGCAGCCGCCTAGGCACCGAGACCCAGTACTTC

J: TRBJ2-1
size: many
D: TRBD2
V: TRBV7-3
CDR3: CASSLKGTSSYNEQFF
DNA: TGTGCCAGCAGCTTAAAAGGGACTAGCTCCTACAATGAGCAGTTCTTC

J: TRBJ1-2
size: many
D: TRBD1
V: TRBV5-6
CDR3: CASSIGQGAGGYTF
DNA: TGTGCCAGCAGCATCGGACAGGGGGCCGGTGGCTACACCTTC

J: TRBJ2-7
size: many
D: -
V: TRBV2
CDR3: CASSGQGRLAEQYF
DNA: TGTGCCAGCAGTGGGCAGGGACGTTTAGCCGAGCAGTACTTC

J: TRBJ2-2
size: few
D: TRBD1
V: TRBV7-2
CDR3: CASSETGGTGELFF
DNA: TGTGCCAGCAGCGAAACAGGGGGCACCGGGGAGCTGTTTTTT

J: TRBJ2-2
size: many
D: -
V: TRBV24-1
CDR3: CATSDFRLDTGELFF
DNA: TGTGCCACCAGTGATTTCCGTTTGGACACCGGGGAGCTGTTTTTT

J: TRBJ1-1
size: many
D: -
V: TRBV6-1
CDR3: CASSGPTAKNTEAFF
DNA: TGTGCCAGCAGTGGACCGACCGCGAAGAACACTGAAGCTTTCTTT

J: TRBJ2-1
size: many
D: TRBD2
V: TRBV7-3
CDR3: CASSHGTSGGNEQFF
DNA: TGTGCCAGCAGCCACGGGACTAGCGGGGGTAATGAGCAGTTCTTC

J: TRBJ2-7
size: many
D: -
V: TRBV7-2
CDR3: CASSFPGRGSYEQYF
DNA: TGTGCCAGCAGCTTCCCGGGAAGAGGCTCCTACGAGCAGTACTTC

J: TRBJ1-2
size: many
D: TRBD1
V: TRBV27
CDR3: CASSPDREADGYTF
DNA: TGTGCCAGCAGTCCGGACAGGGAGGCAGATGGCTACACCTTC

J: TRBJ2-7
size: many
D: -
V: TRBV10-1
CDR3: CASSGTRSYEQYF
DNA: TGCGCCAGCAGTGGGACTCGCTCCTACGAGCAGTACTTC

J: TRBJ2-3
size: many
D: -
V: TRBV7-9
CDR3: CASSPEGTITDTQYF
DNA: TGTGCCAGCAGCCCGGAAGGGACAATCACAGATACGCAGTATTTT

J: TRBJ2-7
size: many
D: -
V: TRBV25-1
CDR3: CASSEAGRQVGEQYF
DNA: TGTGCCAGCAGTGAGGCTGGGAGGCAGGTGGGCGAGCAGTACTTC

J: TRBJ1-6
size: many
D: TRBD1
V: TRBV6-1
CDR3: CASSRRTGDSPLHF
DNA: TGTGCCAGCAGTCGACGGACAGGCGATTCACCCCTCCACTTT

J: TRBJ2-1
size: many
D: TRBD2
V: TRBV25-1
CDR3: CASSTRGGRGGLTGQFF
DNA: TGTGCCAGCAGTACACGAGGTGGGCGGGGGGGCCTAACCGGGCAGTTCTTC

J: TRBJ1-1
size: few
D: -
V: TRBV11-3
CDR3: CASSGLDTEAFF
DNA: TGTGCCAGCAGCGGATTGGACACTGAAGCTTTCTTT

J: TRBJ1-5
size: many
D: -
V: TRBV10-2
CDR3: CAIATSYSNQPQHF
DNA: TGCGCCATCGCCACAAGCTATAGCAATCAGCCCCAGCATTTT

J: TRBJ1-1
size: many
D: -
V: TRBV12-3/TRBV12-4
CDR3: CASSLYLRGTEAFF
DNA: TGTGCCAGCAGTTTATACCTCAGGGGCACTGAAGCTTTCTTT

J: TRBJ2-2
size: -
D: TRBD2
V: TRBV20-1
CDR3: CSARARLASSGELFF
DNA: TGCAGTGCTAGGGCTAGACTAGCGTCGAGCGGGGAGCTGTTTTTT

J: TRBJ2-5
size: many
D: TRBD2
V: TRBV20-1
CDR3: CSAGGRETQYF
DNA: TGCAGTGCCGGGGGGAGGGAGACCCAGTACTTC

J: TRBJ1-2
size: many
D: -
V: TRBV12-3/TRBV12-4
CDR3: CASSEDTDYGYTF
DNA: TGTGCCAGCAGTGAGGACACGGACTATGGCTACACCTTC

J: TRBJ2-1
size: many
D: -
V: TRBV7-6
CDR3: CASSSTSSYNEQFF
DNA: TGTGCCAGCAGCTCCACTAGCTCCTACAATGAGCAGTTCTTC

J: TRBJ1-1
size: many
D: TRBD1
V: TRBV11-2
CDR3: CASRRDRVNTEAFF
DNA: TGTGCCAGCAGGCGGGACAGGGTAAACACTGAAGCTTTCTTT

J: TRBJ1-2
size: many
D: TRBD1
V: TRBV12-3/TRBV12-4
CDR3: CASSPKQGGIGGYTF
DNA: TGTGCCAGCAGTCCCAAACAGGGGGGGATAGGAGGCTACACCTTC

J: TRBJ1-3
size: -
D: -
V: TRBV24-1
CDR3: CATRVRTYSGNTIYF
DNA: TGTGCCACGAGAGTAAGAACATACTCTGGAAACACCATATATTTT

J: TRBJ2-5
size: many
D: TRBD2
V: TRBV5-6
CDR3: CASSLGGRLSQETQYF
DNA: TGTGCCAGCAGCTTGGGCGGGAGACTATCCCAAGAGACCCAGTACTTC